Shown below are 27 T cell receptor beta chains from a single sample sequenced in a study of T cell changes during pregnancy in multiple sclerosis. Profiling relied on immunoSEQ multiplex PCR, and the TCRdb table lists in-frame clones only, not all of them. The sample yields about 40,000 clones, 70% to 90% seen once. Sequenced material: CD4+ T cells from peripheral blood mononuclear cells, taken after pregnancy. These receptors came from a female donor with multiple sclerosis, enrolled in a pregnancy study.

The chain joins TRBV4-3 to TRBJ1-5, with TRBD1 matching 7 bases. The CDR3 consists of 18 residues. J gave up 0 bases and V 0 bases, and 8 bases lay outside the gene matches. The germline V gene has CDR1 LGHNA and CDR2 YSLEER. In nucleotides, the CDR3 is TGCGCCAGCAGCCAAGATTTGGGGACAGTCAATAGCAATCAGCCCCAGCATTTT. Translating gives CASSQDLGTVNSNQPQHF.

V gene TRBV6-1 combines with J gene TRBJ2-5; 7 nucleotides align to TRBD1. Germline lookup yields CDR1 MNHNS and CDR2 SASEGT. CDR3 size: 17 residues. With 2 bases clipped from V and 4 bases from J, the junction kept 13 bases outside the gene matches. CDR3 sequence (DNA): TGTGCCAGCAGTGAAAAATGGGACAGAGGGAGATCAGAGACCCAGTACTTC. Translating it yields CASSEKWDRGRSETQYF.

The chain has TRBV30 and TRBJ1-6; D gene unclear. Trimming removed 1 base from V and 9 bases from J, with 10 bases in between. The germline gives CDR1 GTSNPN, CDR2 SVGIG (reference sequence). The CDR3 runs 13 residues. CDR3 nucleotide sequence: TGTGCCTGGAGTGGTCGGTCGGGTTCACCCCTCCACTTT. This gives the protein CAWSGRSGSPLHF.

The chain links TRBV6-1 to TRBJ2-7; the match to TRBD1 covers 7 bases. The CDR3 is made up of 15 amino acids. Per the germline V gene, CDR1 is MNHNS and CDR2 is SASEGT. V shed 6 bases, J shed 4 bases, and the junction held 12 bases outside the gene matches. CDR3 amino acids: CASSHPRQGRYEQYF. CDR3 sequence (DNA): TGTGCCAGCAGCCACCCTAGACAGGGTCGGTACGAGCAGTACTTC.

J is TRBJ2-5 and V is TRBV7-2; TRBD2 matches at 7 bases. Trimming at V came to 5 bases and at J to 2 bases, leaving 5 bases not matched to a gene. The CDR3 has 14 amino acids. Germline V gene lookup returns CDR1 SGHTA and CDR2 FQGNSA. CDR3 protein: CASSPGGRQETQYF. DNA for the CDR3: TGTGCCAGCAGCCCGGGGGGAAGGCAAGAGACCCAGTACTTC.

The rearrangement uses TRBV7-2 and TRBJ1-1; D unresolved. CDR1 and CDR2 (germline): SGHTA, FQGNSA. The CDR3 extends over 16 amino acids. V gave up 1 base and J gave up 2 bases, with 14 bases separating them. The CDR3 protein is CASSLVGGRTNTEAFF. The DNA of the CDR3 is TGTGCCAGCAGCTTAGTAGGCGGTCGAACTAACACTGAAGCTTTCTTT.

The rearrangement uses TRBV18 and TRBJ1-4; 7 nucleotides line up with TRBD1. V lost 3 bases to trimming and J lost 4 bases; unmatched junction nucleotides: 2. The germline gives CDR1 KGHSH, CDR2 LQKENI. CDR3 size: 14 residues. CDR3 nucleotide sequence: TGTGCCAGCTCACCGCAGGGGGATAATGAAAAACTGTTTTTT. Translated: CASSPQGDNEKLFF. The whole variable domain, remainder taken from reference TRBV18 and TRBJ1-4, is NAGVMQNPRHLVRRRGQEARLRCSPMKGHSHVYWYRQLPEEGLKFMVYLQKENIIDESGMPKERFSAEFPKEGPSILRIQQVVRGDSAAYFCASSPQGDNEKLFFGSGTQLSVL.

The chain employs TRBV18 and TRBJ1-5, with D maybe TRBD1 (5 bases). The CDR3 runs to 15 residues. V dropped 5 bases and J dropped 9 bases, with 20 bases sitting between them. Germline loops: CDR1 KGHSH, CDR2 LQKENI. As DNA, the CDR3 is TGTGCCAGCTCAAAAACATTCAAATCGGGGGGGCCCCAGCATTTT. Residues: CASSKTFKSGGPQHF.

The chain's CDR3 is CASSTLQGLEQYF. Here the CDR3 DNA reads TGTGCCAGCAGTACACTACAGGGACTAGAGCAGTACTTC. The chain combines TRBV6-4 with TRBJ2-7; perhaps TRBD2 as D (7 bases). CDR1 is MRHNA, CDR2 SNTAGT, per germline. The V and J ends lost 5 bases and 7 bases respectively, with 15 bases between them. CDR3 length: 13 residues.

The CDR3 sequence is CASSSGVPGNQPQHF. CDR3 in DNA: TGCGCCAGCAGCTCGGGGGTCCCGGGCAATCAGCCCCAGCATTTT. This chain connects TRBV5-1 to TRBJ1-5; D perhaps matches TRBD1 (5 bases). Germline lookup yields CDR1 SGHRS and CDR2 YFSETQ. Trimming cost V 3 bases and J 2 bases, with 12 bases left between them. CDR3 size: 15 residues.

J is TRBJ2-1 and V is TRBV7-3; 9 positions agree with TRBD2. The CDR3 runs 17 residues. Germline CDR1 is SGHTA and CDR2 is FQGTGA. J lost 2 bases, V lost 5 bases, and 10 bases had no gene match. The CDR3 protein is CASSLGTSLAAYNEQFF. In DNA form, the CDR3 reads TGTGCCAGCAGCCTAGGGACTAGCCTGGCTGCCTACAATGAGCAGTTCTTC. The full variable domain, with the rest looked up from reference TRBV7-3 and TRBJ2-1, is GAGVSQTPSNKVTEKGKYVELRCDPISGHTALYWYRQSLGQGPEFLIYFQGTGAADDSGLPNDRFFAVRPEGSVSTLKIQRTERGDSAVYLCASSLGTSLAAYNEQFFGPGTRLTVL.

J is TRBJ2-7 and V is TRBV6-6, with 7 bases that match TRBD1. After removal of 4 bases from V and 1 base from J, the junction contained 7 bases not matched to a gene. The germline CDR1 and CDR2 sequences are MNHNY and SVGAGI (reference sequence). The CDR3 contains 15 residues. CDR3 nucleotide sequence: TGTGCCAGCAGTTCCCAGGACAGGTTATCCTACGAGCAGTACTTC. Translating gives CASSSQDRLSYEQYF.

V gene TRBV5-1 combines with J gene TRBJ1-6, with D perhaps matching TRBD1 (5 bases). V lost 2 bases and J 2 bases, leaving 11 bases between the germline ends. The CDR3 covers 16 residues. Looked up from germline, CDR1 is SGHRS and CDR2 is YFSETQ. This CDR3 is CASSFQGSAYNSPLHF. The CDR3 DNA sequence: TGCGCCAGCAGCTTCCAGGGATCAGCCTATAATTCACCCCTCCACTTT.

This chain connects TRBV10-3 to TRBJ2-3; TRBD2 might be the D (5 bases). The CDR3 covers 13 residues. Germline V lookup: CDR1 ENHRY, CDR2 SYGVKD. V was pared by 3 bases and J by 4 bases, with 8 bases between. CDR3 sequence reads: CAISDGLADTQYF. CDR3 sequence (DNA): TGTGCCATCAGTGACGGACTGGCAGATACGCAGTATTTT.

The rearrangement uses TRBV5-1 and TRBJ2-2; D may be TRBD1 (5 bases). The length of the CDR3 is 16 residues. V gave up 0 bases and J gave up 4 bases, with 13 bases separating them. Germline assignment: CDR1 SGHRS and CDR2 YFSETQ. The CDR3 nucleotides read TGCGCCAGCAGCTTGGAACAGGTCTCCGTCACCGGGGAGCTGTTTTTT. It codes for CASSLEQVSVTGELFF.

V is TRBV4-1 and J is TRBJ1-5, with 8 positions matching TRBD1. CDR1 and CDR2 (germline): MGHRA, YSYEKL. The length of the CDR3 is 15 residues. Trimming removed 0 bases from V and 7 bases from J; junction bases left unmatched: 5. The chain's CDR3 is CASSQDRGPWQPQHF. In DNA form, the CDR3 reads TGCGCCAGCAGCCAAGACAGGGGGCCCTGGCAGCCCCAGCATTTT.

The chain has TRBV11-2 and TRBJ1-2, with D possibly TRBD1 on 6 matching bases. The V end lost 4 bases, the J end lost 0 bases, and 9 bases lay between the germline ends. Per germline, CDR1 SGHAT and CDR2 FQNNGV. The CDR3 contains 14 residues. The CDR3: CASSSDRTNYGYTF. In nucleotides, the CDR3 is TGTGCCAGCAGCTCGGACAGAACTAACTATGGCTACACCTTC.

CDR3 sequence (DNA): TGTGCCAGCAGTTACGGGCAGGGTGGAGCTTTCTTT. This encodes CASSYGQGGAFF. The chain is built from TRBV6-5 and TRBJ1-1; tentatively, D is TRBD1 (5 bases). The V gene lost 2 bases and the J gene lost 10 bases, with 11 bases spanning the gap. In germline, CDR1 is MNHEY, CDR2 SVGAGI. This CDR3 contains 12 residues.

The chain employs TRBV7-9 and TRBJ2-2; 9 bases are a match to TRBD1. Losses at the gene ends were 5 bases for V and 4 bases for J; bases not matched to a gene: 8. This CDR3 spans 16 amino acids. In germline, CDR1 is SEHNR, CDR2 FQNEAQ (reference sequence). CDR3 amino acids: CASSTGTGRATGELFF. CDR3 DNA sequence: TGTGCCAGCAGCACCGGGACAGGGAGAGCCACCGGGGAGCTGTTTTTT.

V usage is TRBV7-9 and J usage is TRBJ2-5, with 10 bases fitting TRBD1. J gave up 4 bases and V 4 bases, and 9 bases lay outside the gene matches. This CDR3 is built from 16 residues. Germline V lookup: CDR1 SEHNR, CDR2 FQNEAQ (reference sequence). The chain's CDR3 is CASSYVPGQGTETQYF. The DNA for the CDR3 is TGTGCCAGCAGCTACGTCCCGGGACAGGGGACAGAGACCCAGTACTTC.

In DNA form, the CDR3 reads TGTGCCAGCAGTTACCCGGGGGGGAGGAACACTGAAGCTTTCTTT. Amino acid sequence: CASSYPGGRNTEAFF. The chain carries TRBV6-5 and TRBJ1-1; possibly TRBD1 for D (5 bases). The CDR3 loop spans 15 amino acids. V was clipped by 2 bases and J by 1 base, with 11 bases between them. Germline V gene data show CDR1 as MNHEY and CDR2 as SVGAGI.

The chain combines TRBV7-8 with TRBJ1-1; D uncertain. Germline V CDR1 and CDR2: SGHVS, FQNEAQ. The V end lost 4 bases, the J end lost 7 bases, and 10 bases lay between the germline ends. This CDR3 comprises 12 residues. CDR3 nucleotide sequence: TGTGCCAGCAGCTCAACTAGGAGTGAAGCTTTCTTT. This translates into CASSSTRSEAFF. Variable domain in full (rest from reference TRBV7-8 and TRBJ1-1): GAGVSQSPRYKVAKRGQDVALRCDPISGHVSLFWYQQALGQGPEFLTYFQNEAQLDKSGLPSDRFFAERPEGSVSTLKIQRTQQEDSAVYLCASSSTRSEAFFGQGTRLTVV.

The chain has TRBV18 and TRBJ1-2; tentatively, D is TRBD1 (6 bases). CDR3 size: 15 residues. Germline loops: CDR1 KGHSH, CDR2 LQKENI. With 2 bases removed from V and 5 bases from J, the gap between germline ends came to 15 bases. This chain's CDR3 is CASSPYTGLEYGYTF. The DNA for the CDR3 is TGTGCCAGCTCACCATACACAGGGCTAGAGTATGGCTACACCTTC.

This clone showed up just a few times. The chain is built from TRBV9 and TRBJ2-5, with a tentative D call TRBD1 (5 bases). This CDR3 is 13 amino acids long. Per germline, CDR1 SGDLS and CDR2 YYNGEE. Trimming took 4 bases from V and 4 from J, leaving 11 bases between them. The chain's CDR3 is CASSSLTGETQYF. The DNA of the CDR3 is TGTGCCAGCAGCTCCCTAACAGGAGAGACCCAGTACTTC.

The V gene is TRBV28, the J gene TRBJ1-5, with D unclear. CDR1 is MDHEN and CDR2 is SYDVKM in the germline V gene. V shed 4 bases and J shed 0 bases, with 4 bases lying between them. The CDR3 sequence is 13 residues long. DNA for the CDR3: TGTGCCAGCAGTTCACATAGCAATCAGCCCCAGCATTTT. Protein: CASSSHSNQPQHF.

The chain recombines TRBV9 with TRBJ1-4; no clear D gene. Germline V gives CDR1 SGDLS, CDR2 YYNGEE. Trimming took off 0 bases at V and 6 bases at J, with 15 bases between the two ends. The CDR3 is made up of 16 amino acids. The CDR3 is CASSVGWGGGYEKLFF. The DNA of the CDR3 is TGTGCCAGCAGCGTAGGATGGGGTGGCGGGTATGAAAAACTGTTTTTT.

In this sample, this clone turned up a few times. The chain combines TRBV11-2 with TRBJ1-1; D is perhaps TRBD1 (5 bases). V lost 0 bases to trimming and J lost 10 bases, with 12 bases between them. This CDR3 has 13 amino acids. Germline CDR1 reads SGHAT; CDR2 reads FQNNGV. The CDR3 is CASSLELGRGAFF. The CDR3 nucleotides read TGTGCCAGCAGCTTAGAATTGGGGAGGGGAGCTTTCTTT.